The 30 T cell receptor beta chains reported below all come from one sample, sequenced in a study of memory CD4+ T cells and cytomegalovirus serostatus (dated by TCRdb to about 2019). A FACSAria II was used to sort memory CD4+ T cells, defined as single viable CD3+CD4+CD8-CD45RO+ cells. The library was prepared using the immunoSEQ multiplex PCR assay. This is the immuneACCESS table as TCRdb keeps it, with only in-frame sequences that have V and J called. A part of the clones is gone; compared with another copy, unresolved V genes explain less than half, and the rest is unexplained. In all, the sample holds approximately 45,000 clones, and 79% of those were seen once. The ten largest account for 1% to 1.3% of the sample. The sequenced sample consisted of memory CD4+ T cells from blood. Receptor source: an adult in good health and CMV-seronegative.

The chain uses TRBV7-3 and TRBJ2-1, with D unresolved. Trimming took off 4 bases at V and 7 bases at J, with 11 bases between the two ends. The CDR3 spans 13 residues. Germline-derived CDR1 and CDR2 are SGHTA and FQGTGA. This CDR3 is CASSSTPRNEQFF. In DNA form, the CDR3 reads TGTGCCAGCAGCTCGACCCCTCGGAATGAGCAGTTCTTC.

This clone was counted a few times. This chain connects TRBV20-1 to TRBJ1-2; possibly TRBD1 for D (5 bases). V lost 3 bases to trimming and J lost 7 bases, with 9 bases between them. The CDR3 loop spans 11 amino acids. CDR1 is DFQATT and CDR2 is SNEGSKA in the germline V gene (reference sequence). This CDR3 reads CSASREGGYTF. The CDR3 region has the DNA TGCAGTGCTAGCAGGGAGGGTGGCTACACCTTC.

The CDR3 DNA reads TGTGCCAGCTCACCCCTAGCGGGAGGAGGAGAGACCCAGTACTTC. It codes for CASSPLAGGGETQYF. The rearrangement links TRBV18 to TRBJ2-5, with 11 bases matching TRBD2. Losses at the gene ends were 3 bases for V and 4 bases for J; bases not matched to a gene: 4. Germline CDR1 is KGHSH and CDR2 is LQKENI. The CDR3 extends over 15 amino acids.

This sequence joins TRBV6-5 and TRBJ1-2; D might be TRBD1 (5 bases). Per germline, CDR1 MNHEY and CDR2 SVGAGI. This CDR3 region has 11 residues. Trimming removed 8 bases at V and 4 bases at J, with 8 bases between. The CDR3: CASGDSYGYTF. CDR3 sequence (DNA): TGTGCCAGCGGTGACAGCTATGGCTACACCTTC.

The CDR3 loop reads CASGPGHTEAFF. CDR3 sequence (DNA): TGCGCCAGCGGGCCTGGGCACACTGAAGCTTTCTTT. The chain uses TRBV5-1 and TRBJ1-1; D gene ambiguous. Deletions cut 7 bases from V and 3 bases from J, with 10 bases between. Germline V gene lookup returns CDR1 SGHRS and CDR2 YFSETQ. This CDR3 is 12 amino acids long.

V and J are TRBV18 and TRBJ2-3; 11 nucleotides line up with TRBD2. The germline CDR1 and CDR2 sequences are KGHSH and LQKENI. The trim removed 2 bases at V and 2 bases at J, leaving 6 bases unmatched. This CDR3 is 17 amino acids long. The CDR3 DNA reads as TGTGCCAGCTCACCAATGACTAGCGGGATCTCCACAGATACGCAGTATTTT. Protein product: CASSPMTSGISTDTQYF.

The chain employs TRBV5-1 and TRBJ2-3; 8 bases align to TRBD2. Germline V CDR1 and CDR2: SGHRS, YFSETQ. With 1 base clipped from V and 2 bases from J, the junction kept 6 bases outside the gene matches. CDR3 length equals 16 residues. The CDR3 coding sequence is TGCGCCAGCAGCTTGCTCCCGGGAGGGCCCACAGATACGCAGTATTTT. It yields the protein CASSLLPGGPTDTQYF. Looking up the rest from reference TRBV5-1 and TRBJ2-3 gives the full variable domain: KAGVTQTPRYLIKTRGQQVTLSCSPISGHRSVSWYQQTPGQGLQFLFEYFSETQRNKGNFPGRFSGRQFSNSRSEMNVSTLELGDSALYLCASSLLPGGPTDTQYFGPGTRLTVL.

The gene calls are TRBV29-1 and TRBJ1-1, with D perhaps matching TRBD1 (6 bases). CDR3 length: 14 residues. The germline V gene encodes CDR1 SQVTM and CDR2 ANQGSEA. The germline V and J ends were trimmed by 6 bases and 7 bases, with 21 bases remaining between them. The CDR3 bases are TGCAGCGTCACCCGGATCGGGGGGCCCAATGAAGCTTTCTTT. Protein product: CSVTRIGGPNEAFF. Looking up the rest from reference TRBV29-1 and TRBJ1-1 gives the full variable domain: SAVISQKPSRDICQRGTSLTIQCQVDSQVTMMFWYRQQPGQSLTLIATANQGSEATYESGFVIDKFPISRPNLTFSTLTVSNMSPEDSSIYLCSVTRIGGPNEAFFGQGTRLTVV.

V is TRBV5-1 and J is TRBJ2-7; 10 nucleotides align to TRBD1. CDR1 SGHRS and CDR2 YFSETQ come from the germline V gene. The CDR3 runs 14 residues. Unmatched junction bases numbered 6, after V lost 6 bases and J lost 3 bases. The CDR3 loop reads CASKAGTGVYEQYF. The CDR3 DNA reads as TGCGCCAGCAAGGCCGGGACAGGGGTCTACGAGCAGTACTTC.

The genes are TRBV7-9 and TRBJ1-1; D unresolved. Between the trimmed V and J ends, which lost 5 bases and 6 bases, there was a span of 10 bases. The CDR3 contains 12 residues. From germline, CDR1 is SEHNR and CDR2 FQNEAQ (reference sequence). CDR3 nucleotide sequence: TGTGCCAGCAGCCTGAGTTTGGCTGAAGCTTTCTTT. Protein sequence: CASSLSLAEAFF.

J is TRBJ1-1 and V is TRBV10-3; D ambiguous. CDR3 length: 13 residues. Deletions cut 4 bases from V and 3 bases from J, with 9 bases between. Germline CDR1 is ENHRY and CDR2 is SYGVKD. The CDR3 DNA reads as TGTGCCATCAGTGTTGAAGTTTACACTGAAGCTTTCTTT. It encodes CAISVEVYTEAFF.

The chain uses TRBV7-8 and TRBJ2-1; 7 bases map to TRBD2. The germline V gene encodes CDR1 SGHVS and CDR2 FQNEAQ. The junction had 7 bases not matched to a gene; V was cut back by 6 bases and J by 2 bases. The CDR3 loop spans 15 amino acids. The CDR3 nucleotides are TGTGCCAGCAGACTACTAGCGCAGGCCTACAATGAGCAGTTCTTC. As protein: CASRLLAQAYNEQFF.

The gene calls are TRBV2 and TRBJ1-4; TRBD1 aligns across 7 bases. CDR1 and CDR2 from the germline V gene are SNHLY and FYNNEI. The CDR3 extends over 16 amino acids. V trimming: 7 bases; J trimming: 8 bases; junction bases outside the gene matches: 16. The DNA of the CDR3 is TGTGCCAGCACCCGTGGGGGCAGGGACAGAGGAGAAAAACTGTTTTTT. Translated: CASTRGGRDRGEKLFF.

The chain has TRBV5-6 and TRBJ1-6; 8 nucleotides line up with TRBD1. The CDR3 runs to 16 residues. The J segment lost 11 bases and the V segment lost 3 bases, leaving 13 bases of the junction unmatched. Germline V CDR1 and CDR2: SGHDT, YYEEEE. In DNA, the CDR3 is TGTGCCAGCAGCTCGGCAACCGGGACAGGACTGACACCCCTCCACTTT. Encoded protein: CASSSATGTGLTPLHF.

This CDR3 reads CAISELGQGGTDTQYF. DNA for the CDR3: TGTGCCATCAGTGAATTAGGGCAGGGGGGAACAGATACGCAGTATTTT. The chain combines TRBV10-3 with TRBJ2-3; D may be TRBD1 (7 bases). The V end was cut by 3 bases, the J end by 3 bases, with 16 bases between. Germline CDR1 ENHRY, CDR2 SYGVKD. The CDR3 runs 16 residues.

The CDR3 region has the DNA TGCGCCAGCAGCCAAGATGGGACAGGGGATAACTATGGCTACACCTTC. This translates into CASSQDGTGDNYGYTF. This chain uses TRBV4-3 with TRBJ1-2; 10 positions match TRBD1. Trimming cost V 0 bases and J 1 base; bases outside gene matches: 2. The V gene's germline CDR1 is LGHNA and CDR2 YSLEER. The CDR3 consists of 16 residues.

The chain employs TRBV7-2 and TRBJ2-7; unclear D gene. This CDR3 is built from 14 residues. V gave up 1 base and J gave up 7 bases, with 14 bases separating them. CDR1 is SGHTA and CDR2 is FQGNSA in the germline V gene. The CDR3 DNA reads as TGTGCCAGCAGCTTAGTCGGACGGGCCCTTGAGCAGTACTTC. It specifies CASSLVGRALEQYF.

V gene TRBV6-5 combines with J gene TRBJ1-3; D unresolved. Per the germline V gene, CDR1 is MNHEY and CDR2 is SVGAGI. The germline V and J ends were trimmed by 0 bases and 4 bases, with 13 bases remaining between them. This CDR3 spans 16 amino acids. CDR3 DNA: TGTGCCAGCAGTTACTCCTCGGGTCGTCTGGGAAACACCATATATTTT. As protein: CASSYSSGRLGNTIYF.

The chain recombines TRBV7-9 with TRBJ1-2; the D is unclear. Germline V CDR1 and CDR2: SEHNR, FQNEAQ (reference sequence). The CDR3 is 13 amino acids. The V end was cut by 5 bases, the J end by 6 bases, with 13 bases between. The CDR3 DNA reads TGTGCCAGCAGCCGGTACCAAGGTGATGGCTACACCTTC. Translation: CASSRYQGDGYTF.

This clone was seen a few times. The chain joins TRBV11-2 to TRBJ2-1, with unresolved D. V was cut by 4 bases and J by 0 bases, with 13 bases left in between. The CDR3 length is 16 residues. Germline CDR1 is SGHAT and CDR2 is FQNNGV. The DNA for the CDR3 is TGTGCCAGCAGCTCCCTCCGACCGAGCTCCTACAATGAGCAGTTCTTC. Protein product: CASSSLRPSSYNEQFF.

The chain is built from TRBV7-2 and TRBJ2-3; 9 nucleotides agree with TRBD2. Per the germline V gene, CDR1 is SGHTA and CDR2 is FQGNSA. J gave up 3 bases and V 0 bases, and 10 bases lay outside the gene matches. The CDR3 loop spans 18 amino acids. The DNA of the CDR3 is TGTGCCAGCAGCTTAGCGGGGGATAGCGGGAGTAGGACAGATACGCAGTATTTT. It yields the protein CASSLAGDSGSRTDTQYF.

The chain combines TRBV11-2 with TRBJ1-3, with TRBD1 identical over 8 bases. Trimming at V came to 5 bases and at J to 8 bases, leaving 11 bases not matched to a gene. CDR3 length: 15 residues. The germline gives CDR1 SGHAT, CDR2 FQNNGV. CDR3 region: CASSPVTGVGDTIYF. The CDR3 bases are TGTGCCAGCAGCCCGGTGACAGGGGTTGGTGACACCATATATTTT.

The rearrangement uses TRBV5-1 and TRBJ2-7, with D possibly TRBD1 on 6 matching bases. V was pared by 4 bases and J by 2 bases, with 22 bases between. The CDR3 runs to 17 residues. Germline CDR1 and CDR2: SGHRS and YFSETQ. The CDR3 reads CASSPSPRGTPAYEQYF. The CDR3 DNA reads as TGCGCCAGCAGCCCGAGCCCGAGGGGGACGCCTGCCTACGAGCAGTACTTC.

V usage is TRBV6-6 and J usage is TRBJ2-5; D gene unclear. CDR3 length: 13 amino acids. The V gene lost 6 bases and the J gene lost 5 bases, with 13 bases spanning the gap. The germline CDR1 and CDR2 sequences are MNHNY and SVGAGI (reference sequence). The CDR3, as DNA: TGTGCCAGCAGCCCTCCGGGCAGGGAGACCCAGTACTTC. It translates to CASSPPGRETQYF.

The chain joins TRBV29-1 to TRBJ1-5; possibly TRBD1 for D (5 bases). The CDR3 runs to 14 residues. V lost 7 bases and J 2 bases, leaving 15 bases between the germline ends. Germline assignment: CDR1 SQVTM and CDR2 ANQGSEA. The CDR3 DNA follows: TGCAGCGGGATGGCACGGGGCCGCAATCAGCCCCAGCATTTT. It translates to CSGMARGRNQPQHF.

Details on this clone: An end of the junction does not agree with germline; a read error may underlie this. CDR3 in DNA: TGTGCCAGCAGTTTAGGGGAGGCAGAAAATCAGCCCCAGCATTTT. Amino acids: CASSLGEAENQPQHF. The genes are TRBV7-9 and TRBJ1-5; perhaps TRBD1 as D (5 bases). Germline V CDR1 and CDR2: SEHNR, FQNEAQ (reference sequence). The CDR3 consists of 15 residues.

Only a few counts were recorded for this clone. The chain combines TRBV5-3 with TRBJ2-7, with a weak D call TRBD2 (5 bases). TRBV5-3 is treated as an ORF (open reading frame) with a function not yet certain. The CDR3 covers 15 residues. The V gene lost 0 bases and the J gene lost 2 bases, with 12 bases spanning the gap. Here the CDR3 reads CARSLARDTPYEQYF. The CDR3 DNA is TGTGCCAGAAGCTTGGCCCGGGATACACCCTACGAGCAGTACTTC.

The gene calls are TRBV5-4 and TRBJ1-1; D call uncertain. Per the germline V gene, CDR1 is SGHNT and CDR2 is YYREEE (reference sequence). Trimming removed 3 bases from V and 4 bases from J, with 13 bases in between. This CDR3 has 14 amino acids. As DNA, the CDR3 is TGTGCCAGCAGCTCGGGAGGTAAGGGCACTGAAGCTTTCTTT. This codes for CASSSGGKGTEAFF.

This clone is judged medium-sized. V and J are TRBV6-5 and TRBJ1-1; tentatively, D is TRBD1 (5 bases). This CDR3 is 15 amino acids long. CDR1 is MNHEY and CDR2 is SVGAGI in the germline V gene. V was cut by 3 bases and J by 5 bases, with 16 bases left in between. This chain's CDR3 is CASSYEARVGTEAFF. The CDR3 DNA reads TGTGCCAGCAGTTATGAGGCCAGGGTAGGGACTGAAGCTTTCTTT.

This clone was seen more than once but under ten times. V and J are TRBV6-6 and TRBJ1-1; D is undetermined. Germline V gene sequence: CDR1 MNHNY, CDR2 SVGAGI (reference sequence). Trimming cost V 6 bases and J 4 bases, with 12 bases left between them. The CDR3 spans 13 residues. The CDR3 DNA reads as TGTGCCAGCAGCCGGGAGGTGAGCACTGAAGCTTTCTTT. Translated: CASSREVSTEAFF.